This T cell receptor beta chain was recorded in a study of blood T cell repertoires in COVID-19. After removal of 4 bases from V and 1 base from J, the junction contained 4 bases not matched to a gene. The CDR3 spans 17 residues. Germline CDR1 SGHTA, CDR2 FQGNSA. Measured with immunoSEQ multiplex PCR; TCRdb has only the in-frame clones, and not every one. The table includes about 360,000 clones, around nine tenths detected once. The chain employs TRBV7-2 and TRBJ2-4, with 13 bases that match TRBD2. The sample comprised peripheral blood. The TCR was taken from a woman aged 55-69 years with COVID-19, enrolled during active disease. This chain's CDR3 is CASSSGLAGAAKNIQYF. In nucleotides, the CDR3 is TGTGCCAGCAGCTCCGGACTAGCGGGGGCCGCCAAAAACATTCAGTACTTC.